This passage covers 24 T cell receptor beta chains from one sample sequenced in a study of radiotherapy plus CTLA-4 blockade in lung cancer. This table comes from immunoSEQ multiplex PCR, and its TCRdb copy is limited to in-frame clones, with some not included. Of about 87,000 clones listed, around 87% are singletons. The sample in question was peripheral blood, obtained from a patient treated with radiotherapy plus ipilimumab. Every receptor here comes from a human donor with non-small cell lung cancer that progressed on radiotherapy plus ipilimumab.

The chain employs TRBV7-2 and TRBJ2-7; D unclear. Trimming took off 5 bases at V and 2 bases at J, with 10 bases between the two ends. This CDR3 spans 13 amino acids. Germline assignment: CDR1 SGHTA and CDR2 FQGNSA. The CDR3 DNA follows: TGTGCCAGCAGCCCCTCTGGGGCCTACGAGCAGTACTTC. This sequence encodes CASSPSGAYEQYF.

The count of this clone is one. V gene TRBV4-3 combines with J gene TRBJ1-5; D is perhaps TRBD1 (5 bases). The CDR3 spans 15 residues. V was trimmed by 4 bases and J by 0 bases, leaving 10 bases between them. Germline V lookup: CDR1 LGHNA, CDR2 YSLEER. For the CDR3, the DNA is TGCGCCAGCAGCCCAGGGACGCATAGCAATCAGCCCCAGCATTTT. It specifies CASSPGTHSNQPQHF.

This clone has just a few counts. CDR3 bases: TGTGCCAGCAGCTCCGACCGGACCGGGGAGCTGTTTTTT. It specifies CASSSDRTGELFF. This chain uses TRBV7-2 with TRBJ2-2, with D unclear. This CDR3 region has 13 residues. CDR1 is SGHTA, CDR2 FQGNSA, per germline. V gave up 4 bases and J gave up 5 bases, with 8 bases separating them.

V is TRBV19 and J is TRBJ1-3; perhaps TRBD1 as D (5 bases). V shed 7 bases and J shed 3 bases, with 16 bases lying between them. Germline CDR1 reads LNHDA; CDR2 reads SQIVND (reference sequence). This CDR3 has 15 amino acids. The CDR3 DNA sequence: TGTGCCAGTACCCGTTCGGGGCAGGTTGGAAACACCATATATTTT. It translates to CASTRSGQVGNTIYF.

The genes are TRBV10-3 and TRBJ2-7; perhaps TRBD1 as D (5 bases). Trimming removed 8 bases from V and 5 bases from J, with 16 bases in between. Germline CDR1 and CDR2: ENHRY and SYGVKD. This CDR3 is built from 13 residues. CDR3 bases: TGTGCCATCGGAGACCCGATAGGGGACGAGCAGTACTTC. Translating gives CAIGDPIGDEQYF.

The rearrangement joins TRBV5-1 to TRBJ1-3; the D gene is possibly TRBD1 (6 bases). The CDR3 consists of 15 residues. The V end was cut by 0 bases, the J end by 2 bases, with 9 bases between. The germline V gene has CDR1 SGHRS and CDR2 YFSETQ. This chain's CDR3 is CASSLAGTTGNTIYF. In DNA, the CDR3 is TGCGCCAGCAGCTTGGCCGGGACAACTGGAAACACCATATATTTT.

CDR3 DNA: TGTGCCAGCAGCGTAGCAATTACCGGGGAGCTGTTTTTT. Residues: CASSVAITGELFF. The chain is built from TRBV9 and TRBJ2-2; no clear D gene. Trimming removed 0 bases at V and 5 bases at J, with 5 bases between. CDR3 length: 13 residues. Germline V gives CDR1 SGDLS, CDR2 YYNGEE.

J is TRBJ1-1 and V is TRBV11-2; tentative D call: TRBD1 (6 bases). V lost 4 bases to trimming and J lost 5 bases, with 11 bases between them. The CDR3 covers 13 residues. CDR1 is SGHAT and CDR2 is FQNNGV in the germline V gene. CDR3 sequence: CASSSTGQTEAFF. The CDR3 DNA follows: TGTGCCAGCAGCTCAACAGGGCAAACTGAAGCTTTCTTT.

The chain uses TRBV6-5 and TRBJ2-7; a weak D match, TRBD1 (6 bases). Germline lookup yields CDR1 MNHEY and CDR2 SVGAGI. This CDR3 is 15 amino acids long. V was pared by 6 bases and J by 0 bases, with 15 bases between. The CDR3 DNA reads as TGTGCCAGCAGGTCCGACAGGTTCTTCTCCTACGAGCAGTACTTC. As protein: CASRSDRFFSYEQYF.

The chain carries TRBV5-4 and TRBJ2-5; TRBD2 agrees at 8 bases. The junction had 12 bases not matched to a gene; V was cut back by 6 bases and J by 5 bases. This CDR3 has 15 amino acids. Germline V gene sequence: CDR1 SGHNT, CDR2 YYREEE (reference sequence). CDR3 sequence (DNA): TGTGCCAGCATGGTAGCGGGGTCTTCGCGGGAGACCCAGTACTTC. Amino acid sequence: CASMVAGSSRETQYF. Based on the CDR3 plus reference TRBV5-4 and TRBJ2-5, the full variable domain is ETGVTQSPTHLIKTRGQQVTLRCSSQSGHNTVSWYQQALGQGPQFIFQYYREEENGRGNFPPRFSGLQFPNYSSELNVNALELDDSALYLCASMVAGSSRETQYFGPGTRLLVL.

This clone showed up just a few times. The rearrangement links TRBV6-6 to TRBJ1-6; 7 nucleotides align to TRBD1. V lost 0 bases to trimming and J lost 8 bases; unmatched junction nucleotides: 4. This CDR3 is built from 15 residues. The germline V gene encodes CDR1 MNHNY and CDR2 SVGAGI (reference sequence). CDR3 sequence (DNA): TGTGCCAGCAGTTACTCGACAGGGACCTATTCACCCCTCCACTTT. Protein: CASSYSTGTYSPLHF.

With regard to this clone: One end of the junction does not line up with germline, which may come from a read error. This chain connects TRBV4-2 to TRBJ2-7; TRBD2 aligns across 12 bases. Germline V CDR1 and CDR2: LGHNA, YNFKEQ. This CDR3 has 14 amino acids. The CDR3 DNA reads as TGTGCCAGCAGCCAACCTACTAGCGGGGGGCCTCCAGTCTTC. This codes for CASSQPTSGGPPVF.

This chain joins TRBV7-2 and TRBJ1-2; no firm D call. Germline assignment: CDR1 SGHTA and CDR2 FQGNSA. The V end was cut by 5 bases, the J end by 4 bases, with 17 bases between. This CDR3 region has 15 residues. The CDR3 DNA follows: TGTGCCAGCAGCCTTCAGGATTTTTCCGCCTATGGCTACACCTTC. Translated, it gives CASSLQDFSAYGYTF.

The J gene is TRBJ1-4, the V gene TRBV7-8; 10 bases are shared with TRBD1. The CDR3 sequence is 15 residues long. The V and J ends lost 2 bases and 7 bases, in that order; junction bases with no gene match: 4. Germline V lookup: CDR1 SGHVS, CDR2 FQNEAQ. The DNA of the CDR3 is TGTGCCAGCAGCTTATCCGGGACAGGGGCTGAAAAACTGTTTTTT. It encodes CASSLSGTGAEKLFF.

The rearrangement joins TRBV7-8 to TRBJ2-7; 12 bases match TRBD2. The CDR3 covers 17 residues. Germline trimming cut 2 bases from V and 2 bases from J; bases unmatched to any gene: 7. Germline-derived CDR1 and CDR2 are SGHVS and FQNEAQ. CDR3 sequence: CASSLILAGGAAYEQYF. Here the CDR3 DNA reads TGTGCCAGCAGCTTAATTCTAGCGGGAGGGGCGGCCTACGAGCAGTACTTC. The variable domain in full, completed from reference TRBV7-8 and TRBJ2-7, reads GAGVSQSPRYKVAKRGQDVALRCDPISGHVSLFWYQQALGQGPEFLTYFQNEAQLDKSGLPSDRFFAERPEGSVSTLKIQRTQQEDSAVYLCASSLILAGGAAYEQYFGPGTRLTVT.

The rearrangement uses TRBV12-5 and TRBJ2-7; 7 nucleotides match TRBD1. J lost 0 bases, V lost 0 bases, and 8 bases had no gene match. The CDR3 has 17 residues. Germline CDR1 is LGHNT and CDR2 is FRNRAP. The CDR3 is CASGLVTAQGSSYEQYF. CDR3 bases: TGTGCTAGTGGTTTGGTCACCGCACAGGGGAGCTCCTACGAGCAGTACTTC.

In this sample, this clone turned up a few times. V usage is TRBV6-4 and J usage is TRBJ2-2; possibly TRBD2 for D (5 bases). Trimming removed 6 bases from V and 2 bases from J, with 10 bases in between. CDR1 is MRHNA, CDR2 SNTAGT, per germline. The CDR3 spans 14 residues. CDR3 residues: CASRPAENTGELFF. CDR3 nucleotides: TGTGCCAGCAGACCAGCGGAAAACACCGGGGAGCTGTTTTTT.

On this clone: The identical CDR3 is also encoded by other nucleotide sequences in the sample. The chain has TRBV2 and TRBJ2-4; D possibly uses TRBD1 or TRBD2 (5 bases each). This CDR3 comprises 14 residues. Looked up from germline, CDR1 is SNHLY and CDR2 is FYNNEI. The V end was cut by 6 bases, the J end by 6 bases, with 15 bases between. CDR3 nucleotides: TGTGCCAGCAGACCTCTTGGGGGAGTAAACATTCAGTACTTC. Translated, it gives CASRPLGGVNIQYF.

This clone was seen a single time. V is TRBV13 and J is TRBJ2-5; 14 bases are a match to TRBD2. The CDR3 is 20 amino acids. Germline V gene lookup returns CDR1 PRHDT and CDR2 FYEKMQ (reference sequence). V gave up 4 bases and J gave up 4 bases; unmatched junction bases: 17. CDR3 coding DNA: TGTGCCAGCAGCTCTCCCCGACTAGCGGGAGGGCTAGGGGGTGGAGAGACCCAGTACTTC. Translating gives CASSSPRLAGGLGGGETQYF.

CDR3 nucleotides: TGTGCCAGCAGCTCAAACGGGGACTCCTACAATGAGCAGTTCTTC. Translated, it gives CASSSNGDSYNEQFF. V gene TRBV7-3 combines with J gene TRBJ2-1; maybe TRBD2 (5 bases). Per germline, CDR1 SGHTA and CDR2 FQGTGA. This CDR3 comprises 15 residues. The ends were cut back, 4 bases at V and 0 bases at J, with 10 bases in the middle.

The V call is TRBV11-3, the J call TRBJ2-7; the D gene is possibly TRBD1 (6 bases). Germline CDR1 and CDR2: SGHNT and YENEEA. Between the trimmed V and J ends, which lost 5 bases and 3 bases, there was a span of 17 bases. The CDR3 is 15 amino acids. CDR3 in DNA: TGTGCCAGCAGCCAAGGGACATATTCCCACTACGAGCAGTACTTC. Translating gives CASSQGTYSHYEQYF.

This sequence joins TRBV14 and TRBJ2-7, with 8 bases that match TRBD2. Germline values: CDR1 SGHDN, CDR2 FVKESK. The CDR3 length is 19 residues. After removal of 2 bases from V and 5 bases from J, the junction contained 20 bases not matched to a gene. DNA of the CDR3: TGTGCCAGCAGCCAATTGAGGGGAAACCAGCGGGAGAGGGCCAACGAGCAGTACTTC. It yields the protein CASSQLRGNQRERANEQYF.

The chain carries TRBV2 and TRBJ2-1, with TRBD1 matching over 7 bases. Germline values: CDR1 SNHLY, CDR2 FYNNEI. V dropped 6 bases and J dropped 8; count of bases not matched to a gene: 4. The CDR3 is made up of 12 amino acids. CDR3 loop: CASRPRGYEQFF. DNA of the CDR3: TGTGCCAGCAGGCCCAGGGGGTATGAGCAGTTCTTC. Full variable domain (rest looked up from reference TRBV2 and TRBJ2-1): EPEVTQTPSHQVTQMGQEVILRCVPISNHLYFYWYRQILGQKVEFLVSFYNNEISEKSEIFDDQFSVERPDGSNFTLKIRSTKLEDSAMYFCASRPRGYEQFFGPGTRLTVL.

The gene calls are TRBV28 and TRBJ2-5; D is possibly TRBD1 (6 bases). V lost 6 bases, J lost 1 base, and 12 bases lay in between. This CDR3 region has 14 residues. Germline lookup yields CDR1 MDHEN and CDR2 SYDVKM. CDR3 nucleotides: TGTGCCAGCAGAAGATTAGGGGGCCAAGAGACCCAGTACTTC. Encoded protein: CASRRLGGQETQYF. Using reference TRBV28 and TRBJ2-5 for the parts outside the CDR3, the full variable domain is DVKVTQSSRYLVKRTGEKVFLECVQDMDHENMFWYRQDPGLGLRLIYFSYDVKMKEKGDIPEGYSVSREKKERFSLILESASTNQTSMYLCASRRLGGQETQYFGPGTRLLVL.